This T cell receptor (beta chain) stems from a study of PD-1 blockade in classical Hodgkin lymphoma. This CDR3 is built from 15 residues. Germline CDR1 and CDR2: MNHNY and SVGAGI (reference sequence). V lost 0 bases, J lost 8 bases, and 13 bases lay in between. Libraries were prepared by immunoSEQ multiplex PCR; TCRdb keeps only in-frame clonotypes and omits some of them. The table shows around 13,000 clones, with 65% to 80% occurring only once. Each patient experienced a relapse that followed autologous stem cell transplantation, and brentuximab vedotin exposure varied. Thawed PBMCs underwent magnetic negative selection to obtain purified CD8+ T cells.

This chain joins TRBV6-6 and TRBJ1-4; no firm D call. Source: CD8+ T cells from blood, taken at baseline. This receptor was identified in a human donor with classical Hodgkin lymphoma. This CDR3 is CASSYSTSGWEKLFF. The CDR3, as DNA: TGTGCCAGCAGTTACTCGACAAGTGGTTGGGAAAAACTGTTTTTT.